The sequence of this T cell receptor (beta chain) was determined in a study of graft-versus-host responses after intestinal transplantation. About this clone: Antigen specificity is unknown.

The CDR3 runs 14 residues. The V and J ends lost 6 bases and 8 bases, in that order; junction bases with no gene match: 10. Germline CDR1 and CDR2: MNHEY and SVGAGI. The assay was immunoSEQ multiplex PCR, and TCRdb's table has in-frame clones only and misses some. The sample holds under 150,000 clones, just under 95% seen once. The rearrangement links TRBV6-5 to TRBJ2-3; 8 positions agree with TRBD1. This sequence originates from a human donor who received an intestinal transplant. Sequencing used unstimulated CD4+ T cells sorted from spleen or lymph node cells, obtained before intestinal transplant. The CDR3 region is CASRPDRGEGTQYF. The CDR3 nucleotides are TGTGCCAGCAGACCAGACAGGGGAGAGGGTACGCAGTATTTT.